This entry describes one TCR beta chain. What it binds is not known. The length of the CDR3 is 13 residues. Looked up from germline, CDR1 is SGHRS and CDR2 is YFSETQ. V lost 5 bases to trimming and J lost 1 base, with 6 bases between them. The data were taken from a study of OX40 agonist ivuxolimab in advanced cancers. As for the study in general: An anti-OX40 (CD134) antibody with agonistic activity, ivuxolimab, was administered to patients.

Sequenced by immunoSEQ multiplex PCR; TCRdb stores in-frame clones only, minus some. The sample records almost 90,000 clones, under 95% being singletons. Study observations and caveats: Individuals who were partial responders at 0.1-3.0 mg/kg had clonal expansion that ranked among the lowest. Clonal expansion was seen in CD4+ and CD8+ blood T cells by week 6 at 0.1 to 3.0 mg/kg.

The chain carries TRBV5-1 and TRBJ2-2, with no clear D. Sample: CD4+ or CD8+ T cells sorted from blood, taken in a trial of the OX40 agonist ivuxolimab. The source of this sequence is an adult with an advanced solid tumor such as melanoma, head and neck, liver or kidney cancer. CDR3 sequence (DNA): TGCGCCAGCAGTCAGGAGAACACCGGGGAGCTGTTTTTT. It encodes CASSQENTGELFF. The entire variable domain, with the rest obtained from reference TRBV5-1 and TRBJ2-2, is as follows: KAGVTQTPRYLIKTRGQQVTLSCSPISGHRSVSWYQQTPGQGLQFLFEYFSETQRNKGNFPGRFSGRQFSNSRSEMNVSTLELGDSALYLCASSQENTGELFFGEGSRLTVL.